This T cell receptor beta chain derives from a study of CD8 T cells in ankylosing spondylitis. With 5 bases clipped from V and 3 bases from J, the junction kept 7 bases outside the gene matches. This CDR3 contains 18 residues. The germline gives CDR1 ENHRY, CDR2 SYGVKD. Quantitative 5'-RACE with molecular barcodes generated TCR beta libraries. TCRdb ran MiXCR on the 5' RACE reads and lists one entry per CDR3 protein. The data contain some 130,000 distinct CDR3 sequences, roughly a tenth of them singletons. In regard to this clonotype: Its cognate antigen is unknown.

Findings and caveats of the study: Both synovial fluid and blood in reactive arthritis had previously been reported to carry some motif variants.

Sequenced input: blood, either unsorted or a sorted T cell fraction (not recorded which). The TCR was taken from a male donor with ankylosing spondylitis or in good health (not recorded which). The chain is built from TRBV10-3 and TRBJ2-1; TRBD2 matches 16 bases. CDR3 DNA sequence: TGTGCCATCAGTTCGGGGACTAGCGGGAGGGCCCTCTACAATGAGCAGTTCTTC. Translated: CAISSGTSGRALYNEQFF.